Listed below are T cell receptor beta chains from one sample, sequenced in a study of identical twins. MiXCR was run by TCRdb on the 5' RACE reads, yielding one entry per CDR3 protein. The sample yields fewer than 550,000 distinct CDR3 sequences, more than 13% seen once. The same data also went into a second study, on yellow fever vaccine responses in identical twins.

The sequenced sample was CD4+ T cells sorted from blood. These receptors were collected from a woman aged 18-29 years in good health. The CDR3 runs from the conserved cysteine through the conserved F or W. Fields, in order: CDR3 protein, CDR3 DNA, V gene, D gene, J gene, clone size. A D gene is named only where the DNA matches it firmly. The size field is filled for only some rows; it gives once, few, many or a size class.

CDR3aa: CASSQTSGSETQYF; CDR3nt: TGTGCCAGCAGCCAGACTAGCGGCTCGGAGACCCAGTACTTC; v_gene: TRBV7-2; d_gene: TRBD2; j_gene: TRBJ2-5; abundance: .
CDR3aa: CASSSRTGSAEAFF; CDR3nt: TGCGCCAGCAGCTCCCGCACCGGTTCCGCTGAAGCTTTCTTT; v_gene: TRBV5-1; d_gene: .; j_gene: TRBJ1-1; abundance: few
CDR3aa: CASSQVGSGGAEETQYF; CDR3nt: TGTGCCAGCAGCCAAGTTGGAAGCGGGGGGGCCGAGGAGACCCAGTACTTC; v_gene: TRBV4-2; d_gene: TRBD2; j_gene: TRBJ2-5; abundance: .
CDR3aa: CAISGENTDTQYF; CDR3nt: TGTGCCATCAGTGGAGAGAATACAGATACGCAGTATTTT; v_gene: TRBV10-3; d_gene: .; j_gene: TRBJ2-3; abundance: .
CDR3aa: CASSQGSSRAAFF; CDR3nt: TGTGCCAGCAGCCAAGGGTCCTCTCGCGCGGCTTTCTTT; v_gene: TRBV6-1; d_gene: .; j_gene: TRBJ1-1; abundance: few
CDR3aa: CASSLILYNEQFF; CDR3nt: TGTGCCAGCAGCTTAATCCTTTACAATGAGCAGTTCTTC; v_gene: TRBV7-8; d_gene: .; j_gene: TRBJ2-1; abundance: few
CDR3aa: CASKRLGQVNEKLFF; CDR3nt: TGTGCCAGCAAGAGACTCGGACAGGTTAATGAAAAACTGTTTTTT; v_gene: TRBV12-3/TRBV12-4; d_gene: TRBD1; j_gene: TRBJ1-4; abundance: many
CDR3aa: CASSIPNRGPDIQYF; CDR3nt: TGTGCCAGCAGTATACCTAACAGGGGTCCGGACATTCAGTACTTC; v_gene: TRBV12-3/TRBV12-4; d_gene: TRBD1; j_gene: TRBJ2-4; abundance: few
CDR3aa: CASGRLAGGPLYEQYF; CDR3nt: TGTGCCAGCGGTAGACTAGCGGGGGGGCCTCTCTACGAGCAGTACTTC; v_gene: TRBV12-3/TRBV12-4; d_gene: TRBD2; j_gene: TRBJ2-7; abundance: many
CDR3aa: CATSRVRDEAFF; CDR3nt: TGTGCCACCAGCAGAGTCCGGGATGAAGCTTTCTTT; v_gene: TRBV15; d_gene: .; j_gene: TRBJ1-1; abundance: many
CDR3aa: CASSPTGQGAYNEQYF; CDR3nt: TGTGCCAGCAGCCCCACGGGTCAGGGGGCTTACAACGAGCAGTACTTC; v_gene: TRBV2; d_gene: TRBD1; j_gene: TRBJ2-7; abundance: .
CDR3aa: CASSYGTRGWLETQYF; CDR3nt: TGTGCCAGCAGTTACGGTACACGGGGTTGGTTAGAGACCCAGTACTTC; v_gene: TRBV6-5; d_gene: .; j_gene: TRBJ2-5; abundance: .
CDR3aa: CASSLVTGDGYTF; CDR3nt: TGCGCCAGCAGCTTGGTAACAGGAGATGGCTACACCTTC; v_gene: TRBV5-1; d_gene: .; j_gene: TRBJ1-2; abundance: few
CDR3aa: CASSPPWWGAGNNSPLHF; CDR3nt: TGTGCCAGCAGCCCCCCTTGGTGGGGGGCGGGCAATAATTCACCCCTCCACTTT; v_gene: TRBV3-1; d_gene: .; j_gene: TRBJ1-6; abundance: few
CDR3aa: CASSVEGAPYEQYF; CDR3nt: TGTGCCAGCAGCGTAGAAGGGGCGCCCTACGAGCAGTACTTC; v_gene: TRBV9; d_gene: .; j_gene: TRBJ2-7; abundance: .
CDR3aa: CSARDYPVINTDTQYF; CDR3nt: TGCAGTGCTAGAGATTATCCAGTGATTAACACAGATACGCAGTATTTT; v_gene: TRBV20-1; d_gene: .; j_gene: TRBJ2-3; abundance: many
CDR3aa: CASSPPGGAGDGYTF; CDR3nt: TGTGCCAGCTCACCACCGGGAGGGGCTGGGGATGGCTACACCTTC; v_gene: TRBV18; d_gene: .; j_gene: TRBJ1-2; abundance: few